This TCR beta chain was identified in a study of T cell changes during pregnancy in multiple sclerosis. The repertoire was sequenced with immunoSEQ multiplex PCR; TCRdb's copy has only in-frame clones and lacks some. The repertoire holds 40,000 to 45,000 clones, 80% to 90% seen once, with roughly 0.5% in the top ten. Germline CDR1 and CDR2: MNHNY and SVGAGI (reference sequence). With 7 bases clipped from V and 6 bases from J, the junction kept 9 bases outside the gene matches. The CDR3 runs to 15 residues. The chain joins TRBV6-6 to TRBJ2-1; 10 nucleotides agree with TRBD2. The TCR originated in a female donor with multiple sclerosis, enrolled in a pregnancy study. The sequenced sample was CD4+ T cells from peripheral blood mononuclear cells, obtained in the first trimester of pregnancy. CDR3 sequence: CASKEGAGGPNEQFF. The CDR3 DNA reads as TGTGCCAGCAAGGAGGGAGCGGGAGGGCCCAATGAGCAGTTCTTC.